The clone carrying this T cell receptor (beta chain) was counted many times. Its antigen is undetermined. This record comes from a study of read filtering for tumor transcriptome and immune sequencing. Study in general: Patients were 16 to 20 male and some 15 female, mean age 65.9 years, range 47 to 80. IR-seq gave about 3.5 to 10.27 million TCR reads per sample; RNA-seq gave about 80 to 1,300. By R-ISS, stages I, II and III held 8, 16 and 7 patients.

CDR1 and CDR2 from the germline V gene are SGHAT and FQNNGV. V lost 1 base, J lost 0 bases, and 14 bases stayed unmatched. CDR3 length: 20 amino acids. Study-wide results and limits: The sorted CD138-negative fraction was a mixed bone marrow immune population, not purified T cells.

This library used roughly 400 ng RNA and molecular barcoded adaptors spanning alpha/delta and beta/gamma chains. MiXCR was run by TCRdb on the reads, yielding one entry per CDR3 protein. The sample has roughly 90,000 distinct CDR3 sequences; 20% to 25% are singletons. J is TRBJ2-7 and V is TRBV11-2; 11 bases fit TRBD2. The sample consisted of a population of CD138-negative cells sorted from bone marrow. The clonotype originates from a donor at least 40 years old with multiple myeloma. In DNA, the CDR3 is TGTGCCAGCAGCTTAGCTTCTATGAGTAGCGGGGGGGCTAGCTCCTACGAGCAGTACTTC. Its translation: CASSLASMSSGGASSYEQYF.